This paragraph covers one T cell receptor (beta chain) sequence. What it binds is not known. This sample was included in a study of T cells in localized non-small cell lung cancer. Study-wide results and limits: The study found T cell clonality highest in uninvolved adjacent lung, above tumor.

This table comes from immunoSEQ multiplex PCR, and its TCRdb copy is limited to in-frame clones, with some not included. The sample has about 2,400 clones; less than 30% are singletons. This CDR3 has 14 amino acids. V and J are TRBV8-2 and TRBJ1-1; TRBD1, the D gene given by the table, was not confirmed from the DNA. TRBV8-2 is listed as a pseudogene. The material sequenced was normal lung tissue next to the tumor, taken before any cancer treatment. The TCR was taken from a man aged 35 to 70 with stage I lung adenocarcinoma. In DNA form, the CDR3 reads TGTGCCAGCAGGGATCAGGGCGGAAATGGTGAAGCTTTCTTT. Its protein product is CASRDQGGNGEAFF.